The 22 T cell receptor beta chains below all came from one sample that was sequenced in a study of shared clonotypes between healthy human individuals. Sequencing used immunoSEQ multiplex PCR; TCRdb keeps in-frame clones, though not all of them. The sample lists roughly 680,000 clones; roughly 72% were seen once. Sequencing input: memory CD4+ T cells sorted from blood. Subset specified: CD45RA-negative fraction. The receptors derive from a woman under 40 in good health.

In this sample, this clone turned up a few times. The chain joins TRBV16 to TRBJ2-3, with D maybe TRBD1 (5 bases). Germline values: CDR1 KGHSY, CDR2 FQNENV. The CDR3 runs to 14 residues. The V and J ends lost 7 bases and 0 bases respectively, with 11 bases between them. The CDR3: CASNLRGSTDTQYF. CDR3 coding DNA: TGTGCCAGCAACCTAAGGGGCAGCACAGATACGCAGTATTTT. Full variable domain (remainder filled in from reference TRBV16 and TRBJ2-3): GEEVAQTPKHLVRGEGQKAKLYCAPIKGHSYVFWYQQVLKNEFKFLISFQNENVFDETGMPKERFSAKCLPNSPCSLEIQATKLEDSAVYFCASNLRGSTDTQYFGPGTRLTVL.

The rearrangement uses TRBV5-1 and TRBJ2-5; possible D gene TRBD2, 5 bases. This CDR3 contains 14 residues. CDR1 is SGHRS, CDR2 YFSETQ, per germline. V lost 4 bases to trimming and J lost 4 bases, with 14 bases between them. The CDR3 reads CASSPGGLTETQYF. The CDR3 coding sequence is TGCGCCAGCAGCCCCGGAGGCCTAACAGAGACCCAGTACTTC.

The V call is TRBV13, the J call TRBJ2-7; D gene uncertain. CDR1 and CDR2 from the germline V gene are PRHDT and FYEKMQ (reference sequence). Trimming stripped 3 bases from V and 3 bases from J, with 18 bases between. The CDR3 contains 16 residues. CDR3 loop: CASSFGLDGSYYEQYF. CDR3 in DNA: TGTGCCAGCAGCTTCGGCTTGGACGGGTCGTACTACGAGCAGTACTTC. The full variable domain, in which reference TRBV13 and TRBJ2-7 provide the parts outside the CDR3, is AAGVIQSPRHLIKEKRETATLKCYPIPRHDTVYWYQQGPGQDPQFLISFYEKMQSDKGSIPDRFSAQQFSDYHSELNMSSLELGDSALYFCASSFGLDGSYYEQYFGPGTRLTVT.

About this clone: This sample includes further DNA sequences coding for the same CDR3. CDR3 region: CASSLSSGAYNEQFF. The CDR3 DNA reads TGCGCCAGCAGCTTGAGTTCAGGGGCTTACAATGAGCAGTTCTTC. The rearrangement links TRBV5-1 to TRBJ2-1; possibly TRBD1 for D (6 bases). V was clipped by 1 base and J by 4 bases, with 12 bases between them. The germline CDR1 and CDR2 sequences are SGHRS and YFSETQ. The CDR3 totals 15 residues.

There are a few counts of this clone. The chain uses TRBV7-2 and TRBJ2-2, with 9 bases matching TRBD1. Germline V gives CDR1 SGHTA, CDR2 FQGNSA. The CDR3 consists of 16 residues. V lost 0 bases, J lost 7 bases, and 6 bases stayed unmatched. CDR3 residues: CASSLAGQGLGGELFF. The CDR3, as DNA: TGTGCCAGCAGCTTAGCGGGACAGGGTCTCGGCGGGGAGCTGTTTTTT.

This chain's CDR3 is CATSRWNGYTF. The CDR3 coding sequence is TGTGCCACCAGCAGGTGGAATGGCTACACCTTC. The J gene is TRBJ1-2, the V gene TRBV15; the D is unclear. The germline V gene encodes CDR1 LNHNV and CDR2 YYDKDF (reference sequence). Trimming took 3 bases from V and 6 from J, leaving 5 bases between them. This CDR3 contains 11 residues.

This chain connects TRBV6-4 to TRBJ2-7, with a possible D match to TRBD1 (5 bases). Germline CDR1 and CDR2: MRHNA and SNTAGT. Trimming stripped 6 bases from V and 3 bases from J, with 15 bases between. The CDR3 spans 14 residues. As DNA, the CDR3 is TGTGCCAGCAGGACCTACAGGCCGAACTACGAGCAGTACTTC. This sequence encodes CASRTYRPNYEQYF.

The chain uses TRBV2 and TRBJ1-2, with TRBD1 identical over 8 bases. With 6 bases clipped from V and 2 bases from J, the junction kept 5 bases outside the gene matches. Germline V gene data show CDR1 as SNHLY and CDR2 as FYNNEI. This CDR3 spans 14 amino acids. The CDR3 nucleotides are TGTGCCAGCAGGACAGGGGAGGGAAACTATGGCTACACCTTC. Protein product: CASRTGEGNYGYTF.

About this clone: Other DNA sequences in this sample translate to the same CDR3. The chain carries TRBV2 and TRBJ2-7; TRBD1 is a possible D gene (5 bases). The germline V gene encodes CDR1 SNHLY and CDR2 FYNNEI. Trimming took 6 bases from V and 0 from J, leaving 6 bases between them. CDR3 length: 12 amino acids. The CDR3: CASRQDSYEQYF. DNA for the CDR3: TGTGCCAGCAGACAGGACTCCTACGAGCAGTACTTC.

This clone was detected only once. The V and J genes are TRBV7-3 and TRBJ1-5, with 9 bases that match TRBD1. The CDR3 is 13 residues long. Germline V gene sequence: CDR1 SGHTA, CDR2 FQGTGA. Germline trimming cut 2 bases from V and 13 bases from J; bases unmatched to any gene: 6. CDR3 protein: CASSLPTGGVQHF. The CDR3 coding sequence is TGTGCCAGCAGCTTACCCACAGGGGGCGTTCAGCATTTT. The variable domain in full, with the rest retrieved from reference TRBV7-3 and TRBJ1-5, is GAGVSQTPSNKVTEKGKYVELRCDPISGHTALYWYRQSLGQGPEFLIYFQGTGAADDSGLPNDRFFAVRPEGSVSTLKIQRTERGDSAVYLCASSLPTGGVQHFGDGTRLSIL.

In nucleotides, the CDR3 is TGTGCCAGCAGTTTATATCCCCCCTCAGGGTTCGCCGGGGAGCTGTTTTTT. Protein: CASSLYPPSGFAGELFF. The chain recombines TRBV27 with TRBJ2-2; TRBD1 might be the D (5 bases). V was clipped by 1 base and J by 6 bases, with 18 bases between them. Per germline, CDR1 MNHEY and CDR2 SMNVEV (reference sequence). The CDR3 totals 17 residues.

This clone has a handful of counts. V and J are TRBV30 and TRBJ1-6; 7 nucleotides agree with TRBD1. V lost 4 bases to trimming and J lost 5 bases; unmatched junction nucleotides: 11. The CDR3 sequence is 16 residues long. Germline V gene lookup returns CDR1 GTSNPN and CDR2 SVGIG (reference sequence). Written as DNA, the CDR3 is TGTGCCTGGATAAAGGGGGCGGCCGTTAATAATTCACCCCTCCACTTT. Protein sequence: CAWIKGAAVNNSPLHF.

This rearrangement joins TRBV6-1 to TRBJ2-3; D call uncertain. Germline V lookup: CDR1 MNHNS, CDR2 SASEGT. The CDR3 has 11 amino acids. V lost 8 bases, J lost 6 bases, and 9 bases lay in between. For the CDR3, the DNA is TGTGCCAGCCAGAGTTCGGATACGCAGTATTTT. This translates into CASQSSDTQYF.

Here the CDR3 DNA reads TGTGCCAGCAGTCCAGAGGGAATTGGGACTAGCTTCCAGCCTGGCACAGATACGCAGTATTTT. Translation gives CASSPEGIGTSFQPGTDTQYF. This chain connects TRBV27 to TRBJ2-3, with TRBD2 matching 9 bases. CDR3 length: 21 residues. The J segment lost 1 base and the V segment lost 5 bases, leaving 22 bases of the junction unmatched. CDR1 and CDR2 (germline): MNHEY, SMNVEV (reference sequence).

This chain uses TRBV2 with TRBJ1-2; a weak D match, TRBD1 (6 bases). The ends were cut back, 5 bases at V and 4 bases at J, with 14 bases in the middle. Germline V gives CDR1 SNHLY, CDR2 FYNNEI. The CDR3 loop spans 14 amino acids. As DNA, the CDR3 is TGTGCCAGCAGTCTAACCGGACAGCCCTATGGCTACACCTTC. This encodes CASSLTGQPYGYTF. Filled out from reference TRBV2 and TRBJ1-2, the complete variable domain reads EPEVTQTPSHQVTQMGQEVILRCVPISNHLYFYWYRQILGQKVEFLVSFYNNEISEKSEIFDDQFSVERPDGSNFTLKIRSTKLEDSAMYFCASSLTGQPYGYTFGSGTRLTVV.

On this clone: A read error may be the cause here, since a much bigger clone is one base away. This CDR3 is also generated by other DNA sequences in the sample. The rearrangement links TRBV10-1 to TRBJ1-1; tentative D call: TRBD1 (6 bases). Germline V gene data show CDR1 as WNHNN and CDR2 as SYGVQD (reference sequence). V shed 0 bases and J shed 4 bases, with 6 bases lying between them. The CDR3 sequence is 13 residues long. CDR3 region: CASSESGGTEAFF. The CDR3 DNA reads TGCGCCAGCAGTGAGTCAGGGGGCACTGAAGCTTTCTTT.

The J gene is TRBJ2-7, the V gene TRBV6-6; 8 nucleotides align to TRBD2. From germline, CDR1 is MNHNY and CDR2 SVGAGI (reference sequence). J lost 5 bases, V lost 4 bases, and 7 bases had no gene match. The CDR3 has 14 residues. CDR3 coding DNA: TGTGCCAGCAGTTTGACGGGAGGGAGAGACGAGCAGTACTTC. Its translation: CASSLTGGRDEQYF.

The chain recombines TRBV18 with TRBJ2-2, with D uncertain. Trimming shortened V by 1 base and J by 2 bases, and 5 bases separated the two germline ends. CDR1 is KGHSH, CDR2 LQKENI, per germline. The CDR3 contains 14 residues. The CDR3: CASSPLGNTGELFF. The CDR3 bases are TGTGCCAGCTCACCACTTGGTAACACCGGGGAGCTGTTTTTT. The full variable domain, rest sourced from reference TRBV18 and TRBJ2-2, is NAGVMQNPRHLVRRRGQEARLRCSPMKGHSHVYWYRQLPEEGLKFMVYLQKENIIDESGMPKERFSAEFPKEGPSILRIQQVVRGDSAAYFCASSPLGNTGELFFGEGSRLTVL.

Only a few counts were recorded for this clone. V and J are TRBV18 and TRBJ2-7; possible D gene TRBD1, 5 bases. V was pared by 4 bases and J by 0 bases, with 10 bases between. Germline CDR1 and CDR2: KGHSH and LQKENI. CDR3 length: 14 residues. CDR3 residues: CASSQTDSSYEQYF. The DNA of the CDR3 is TGTGCCAGCTCACAAACAGACAGCTCCTACGAGCAGTACTTC.

The chain uses TRBV6-6 and TRBJ1-2; tentative D call: TRBD1 (6 bases). V lost 6 bases to trimming and J lost 8 bases, with 13 bases between them. The CDR3 has 12 residues. CDR1 is MNHNY, CDR2 SVGAGI, per germline (reference sequence). In DNA, the CDR3 is TGTGCCAGCAGAGGACAGTTGGGGGGCTACACCTTC. This translates into CASRGQLGGYTF.

This chain uses TRBV27 with TRBJ2-2; tentative D call: TRBD2 (6 bases). The CDR3 runs to 13 residues. Germline V lookup: CDR1 MNHEY, CDR2 SMNVEV (reference sequence). Trimming shortened V by 8 bases and J by 8 bases, and 15 bases separated the two germline ends. In DNA form, the CDR3 reads TGTGCCAGCTGGACGGGAGATTGGGGGGAGCTGTTTTTT. Its protein product is CASWTGDWGELFF.

The chain has TRBV19 and TRBJ2-2, with D hard to call. The germline V and J ends were trimmed by 4 bases and 6 bases, with 6 bases remaining between them. Germline loops: CDR1 LNHDA, CDR2 SQIVND (reference sequence). The CDR3 runs to 12 residues. CDR3 nucleotides: TGTGCCAGTAGTAATTTAGCCGGGGAGCTGTTTTTT. Its protein is CASSNLAGELFF. The variable domain in full, completed from reference TRBV19 and TRBJ2-2, reads DGGITQSPKYLFRKEGQNVTLSCEQNLNHDAMYWYRQDPGQGLRLIYYSQIVNDFQKGDIAEGYSVSREKKESFPLTVTSAQKNPTAFYLCASSNLAGELFFGEGSRLTVL.